This TCR beta chain stems from a study of identical twins (dated by TCRdb to 2016 to 2018). Describing the broader study: To test whether fetal clonotypes persist, the study used deep sequencing on TCR alpha and beta repertoires from monozygotic twins, unrelated adults of various ages, and cord blood. To rule out contamination, replicate twin experiments were performed at different times with different library preparation protocols.

V drops 3 bases and J drops 0 bases, leaving 10 bases in between. In the germline V gene (reference sequence), CDR1 corresponds to DFQATT and CDR2 to SNEGSKA. Taken from cysteine to phenylalanine, the CDR3 has 14 residues. Only the CDR3 DNA is retained, 42 bases long and in frame from the first base. General conclusions and limits of the study: Compared with coincidental sharing between unrelated individuals, out-of-frame TCR alpha sequences shared between twins showed an excess of sequences with low generation probability. Excess twin sharing in beta out-of-frame sequences was weaker because fewer shared sequences lowered the signal-to-noise ratio. Zero-insertion analyses could be partly confounded by invariant T cells such as MAIT and iNKT, though diverse VJ usage argued against such confounding for most clonotypes. Fewer insertions were carried by abundant cord blood beta clonotypes, a similar but weaker trend appeared in young adult naive repertoires, and no such trend appeared in memory repertoires. Because the same donors could not be followed over many years, conclusions were based on cross-sectional statistical analysis. Out-of-frame TCR alpha sharing in monozygotic twins was systematically underestimated by recombination models, whereas sharing between unrelated individuals was in agreement with the recombination models.

The library relied on 5' RACE. Data came from an Illumina HiSeq 2000. A universal primer binding site was added through template switching, and the final cDNA carried a unique molecular identifier so that TCR cDNA molecules could be counted accurately. Specific primers in the conserved constant-segment region were used to synthesize first-strand cDNA for the TCR alpha and beta chains. To control for contamination, every cDNA library was double barcoded, receiving both a SMART-Mk sample barcode and Illumina barcodes. Two successive PCR steps introduced TruSeq adapter sequences along with Illumina sample barcodes. TCR alpha and beta cDNA libraries were sequenced on the Illumina HiSeq platform with custom primers. For the original study's pipeline: MiGEC processed the raw reads to extract unique molecular identifiers, while MiXCR was used to determine the CDR3 positions. For each individual, recombination models were inferred using an EM algorithm with the repgenHMM and IGoR tools. The analysis of shared clonotypes was done with the tcR package in R, with sharing normalized by the product of cloneset sizes. To study raw recombination free of thymic and clonal selection effects, out-of-frame nonproductive sequences were analyzed. TCRdb passed the public sequencing reads through fastp at Q25 and MiXCR, retaining productive beta sequences. Every distinct CDR3 protein forms one entry, paired with its most common genes and DNA. What appears here as the V and J calls and clone size reflects TCRdb's work, not the paper's. The sample table shows roughly 540,000 distinct CDR3 sequences, and roughly 21% are seen once. In total, the top ten clones hold under 0.95% of the sample.

A few counts support this clonotype. No antigen is known for it. Base qualities are missing; no much larger clone stands one base away. Only healthy Caucasian donors were included. Three pairs of female monozygotic twins, all aged roughly 18 to 29 years, were included in the twin cohort. Positive isolation kits from Invitrogen were used to isolate the CD4+ and CD8+ T cell populations. This sample also appeared in a second study, on T cells expressing NK-cell markers. According to the second study: Under 10 donors provided sorted CD3+CD56+NKG2C+, CD3+CD56+NKG2C- and CD3+CD56-NKG2C+ T-cell subsets, whose TCR beta-chain repertoires were profiled. Seven of the eight sequenced donors were HCMV-seropositive and one was HCMV-seronegative. To restrict sorting to alphabetaTCR-expressing T cells, an anti-gammadeltaTCR antibody was added in several experiments. For roughly 6 donors, the dominant CD3+CD56+NKG2C+ clonotypes were among the top 10 CD8+ clonotypes and accounted for about 1.0-7.0% of CD8+ T cells. Those dominant clonotypes were again the most abundant among CD3+CD56-NKG2C+ cells in several donors, at about 28.3-65%. Whether the expanded NKG2C-expressing T cell clones were specific for HCMV antigens remained unclear. All eight donors whose samples were sequenced were randomly selected healthy volunteers, three of them men and five women. HCMV-specific IgG was detected in serum with a commercial ELISA kit to determine HCMV serostatus. MIGEC was used to demultiplex reads and group reads by UMI, and MiTCR was used to assemble and quantify clonotypes. Only TCR cDNA sequences supported by at least two reads were kept to exclude erroneous sequences. Downstream repertoire analysis used the tcR package, and clonotypes were matched across fractions by CDR3 nucleotide sequence plus V segment. Antigen specificity was annotated against VDJdb with VDJmatch, allowing one amino acid substitution in CDR3.

The clonotype was recovered from a young woman in good health. Sample: CD4+ T cells sorted from blood. The sequence links TRBV20-1 to TRBJ2-3; possibly the D gene is TRBD2, per 6 matching bases. The sequenced DNA: TGCAGTGCTAGTCCGGACTATAGCACAGATACGCAGTATTTT. Translation gives CSASPDYSTDTQYF.